Shown below are 22 T cell receptor beta chains from a single sample sequenced in a study of blood T cell repertoires in COVID-19. Clones were sequenced by immunoSEQ multiplex PCR, and TCRdb holds only the in-frame ones, with some missing. The sample yields 98,000 or so clones, roughly four fifths seen once. Sequenced: peripheral blood. These TCRs come from a man aged 55 to 70 with acute or convalescent COVID-19.

The chain employs TRBV7-2 and TRBJ2-1; D is perhaps TRBD1 (6 bases). Germline assignment: CDR1 SGHTA and CDR2 FQGNSA. Trimming cost V 0 bases and J 0 bases, with 12 bases left between them. There are 17 residues in the CDR3. The CDR3 DNA reads TGTGCCAGCAGCTTAGCGCCACAGGGAATCTCCTACAATGAGCAGTTCTTC. Translated, it gives CASSLAPQGISYNEQFF.

V gene TRBV3-1 (or the pseudogene TRBV3-2) combines with J gene TRBJ1-5; no clear D gene. Trimming took off 1 base at V and 4 bases at J, with 5 bases between the two ends. Germline-derived CDR1 and CDR2 are LGHDT and YNNKEL (reference sequence). The CDR3 consists of 13 residues. The CDR3 spells CASSQGRNQPQHF. CDR3 nucleotide sequence: TGTGCCAGCAGCCAAGGGAGGAATCAGCCCCAGCATTTT.

The chain is built from TRBV19 and TRBJ1-4; no definite D call. The V and J ends lost 0 bases and 5 bases respectively, with 13 bases between them. Per germline, CDR1 LNHDA and CDR2 SQIVND (reference sequence). CDR3 length equals 16 residues. The CDR3 DNA reads TGTGCCAGTAGTATAGATCGCACGGGAAGAAATGAAAAACTGTTTTTT. Encoded protein: CASSIDRTGRNEKLFF.

This chain uses TRBV28 with TRBJ1-3; no reliable D call. The CDR3 is made up of 14 amino acids. With 3 bases removed from V and 1 base from J, the gap between germline ends came to 7 bases. Germline V CDR1 and CDR2: MDHEN, SYDVKM. Written as DNA, the CDR3 is TGTGCCAGCAGTTTGGTACAATCTGGAAACACCATATATTTT. As protein: CASSLVQSGNTIYF.

The V gene is TRBV7-6, the J gene TRBJ2-1; possibly TRBD2 for D (6 bases). The V end lost 2 bases, the J end lost 7 bases, and 12 bases lay between the germline ends. The CDR3 runs 14 residues. Germline CDR1 reads SGHVS; CDR2 reads FNYEAQ. CDR3: CASSLIGRNNEQFF. CDR3 sequence (DNA): TGTGCCAGCAGCTTAATCGGGAGAAATAATGAGCAGTTCTTC.

The chain carries TRBV12-3 or TRBV12-4 and TRBJ1-2; D gene ambiguous. CDR3 length: 13 amino acids. Trimming pared 6 bases from V and 8 bases from J, leaving 16 bases between. CDR3 nucleotide sequence: TGTGCCAGCAGGGCCACCAAGGCGGAAGGCTACACCTTC. Its translation: CASRATKAEGYTF.

In this sample, this clone turned up a few times. V and J are TRBV30 and TRBJ1-1, with a tentative D call TRBD1 (5 bases). V was trimmed by 0 bases and J by 0 bases, leaving 8 bases between them. Germline V gene lookup returns CDR1 GTSNPN and CDR2 SVGIG (reference sequence). CDR3 length equals 14 residues. CDR3 amino acids: CAWSVRGMNTEAFF. In DNA form, the CDR3 reads TGTGCCTGGAGTGTACGGGGGATGAACACTGAAGCTTTCTTT.

V and J are TRBV24-1 and TRBJ1-1; tentatively, D is TRBD1 (5 bases). The germline gives CDR1 KGHDR, CDR2 SFDVKD. The CDR3 is 14 residues long. Trimming removed 4 bases from V and 1 base from J, with 9 bases in between. In DNA form, the CDR3 reads TGTGCCACCAGTGAGGCAGGGAAGAACACTGAAGCTTTCTTT. Its translation: CATSEAGKNTEAFF.

This CDR3 reads CASSIGLAETQYF. In DNA, the CDR3 is TGTGCCAGTAGTATAGGACTAGCAGAGACCCAGTACTTC. The chain has TRBV19 and TRBJ2-5; 7 bases are shared with TRBD2. The CDR3 covers 13 residues. The J segment lost 4 bases and the V segment lost 1 base, leaving 0 bases of the junction unmatched. Germline V gene data show CDR1 as LNHDA and CDR2 as SQIVND (reference sequence).

The chain recombines TRBV7-9 with TRBJ2-1; tentatively, D is TRBD2 (7 bases). This CDR3 region has 15 residues. V shed 10 bases and J shed 4 bases, with 20 bases lying between them. Germline V gives CDR1 SEHNR, CDR2 FQNEAQ (reference sequence). CDR3 sequence (DNA): TGTGCCACTACACCGGGGGGCCCCTCGTACAATGAGCAGTTCTTC. Protein sequence: CATTPGGPSYNEQFF.

The chain carries TRBV6-2 or TRBV6-3 and TRBJ2-1, with TRBD2 as a possible D gene (5 bases). The CDR3 length is 18 residues. CDR1 is MNHEY, CDR2 SVGEGT, per germline. V was trimmed by 0 bases and J by 6 bases, leaving 21 bases between them. CDR3 protein: CASSYSGSKSSRSNEQFF. The CDR3 nucleotides are TGTGCCAGCAGTTACTCAGGGAGTAAATCATCACGTAGCAATGAGCAGTTCTTC.

V gene TRBV10-3 combines with J gene TRBJ1-4, with 9 bases that match TRBD1. The CDR3 runs 14 residues. Germline loops: CDR1 ENHRY, CDR2 SYGVKD. The J segment lost 11 bases and the V segment lost 8 bases, leaving 12 bases of the junction unmatched. This CDR3 reads CAIAPGQGQGKLFF. In nucleotides, the CDR3 is TGTGCCATCGCTCCGGGACAGGGTCAAGGGAAACTGTTTTTT.

The V call is TRBV4-1, the J call TRBJ2-1; TRBD2 aligns across 7 bases. This CDR3 is built from 15 residues. Germline lookup yields CDR1 MGHRA and CDR2 YSYEKL. V was clipped by 0 bases and J by 6 bases; unmatched bases: 5. For the CDR3, the DNA is TGCGCCAGCAGCCAAGAGGGCGGGAGAAGCAATGAGCAGTTCTTC. Amino acid sequence: CASSQEGGRSNEQFF.

The chain has TRBV5-6 and TRBJ2-5, with D possibly being TRBD2 (6 bases). This CDR3 region has 14 residues. Trimming pared 3 bases from V and 2 bases from J, leaving 11 bases between. Germline CDR1 and CDR2: SGHDT and YYEEEE. The CDR3 nucleotides read TGTGCCAGCAGCTCCCGGGCGGGGCAAGAGACCCAGTACTTC. Amino acids: CASSSRAGQETQYF.

The genes are TRBV11-3 and TRBJ2-1; 9 nucleotides agree with TRBD1. Unmatched junction bases numbered 7, after V lost 1 base and J lost 6 bases. Germline CDR1 is SGHNT and CDR2 is YENEEA. This CDR3 is built from 16 residues. CDR3 DNA sequence: TGTGCCAGCAGCTTAGGGGGGACGGGACAGGGCAATGAGCAGTTCTTC. Translated: CASSLGGTGQGNEQFF.

This clone was seen a single time. V usage is TRBV12-3 or TRBV12-4 and J usage is TRBJ1-1; 9 bases are a match to TRBD1. After removal of 0 bases from V and 10 bases from J, the junction contained 3 bases not matched to a gene. CDR3 length equals 13 residues. CDR3 nucleotide sequence: TGTGCCAGCAGTTTAGCCGGGACAGGGAGAGCTTTCTTT. It encodes CASSLAGTGRAFF.

The V call is TRBV18, the J call TRBJ2-7; the match to TRBD2 covers 9 bases. The CDR3 runs 16 residues. V shed 5 bases and J 0 bases; nucleotides not matched to a gene: 8. Germline CDR1 reads KGHSH; CDR2 reads LQKENI. CDR3 protein: CASSSYGREGSYEQYF. CDR3 sequence (DNA): TGTGCCAGCTCATCCTATGGGCGGGAGGGCTCCTACGAGCAGTACTTC.

J is TRBJ1-3 and V is TRBV28; tentatively, D is TRBD1 (5 bases). Germline CDR1 reads MDHEN; CDR2 reads SYDVKM. This CDR3 is built from 13 residues. Trimming shortened V by 6 bases and J by 3 bases, and 9 bases separated the two germline ends. The CDR3 loop is CASSPGGGNTIYF. The CDR3 DNA follows: TGTGCCAGCAGCCCGGGGGGTGGAAACACCATATATTTT.

The V gene is TRBV19, the J gene TRBJ2-1, with TRBD2 matching over 8 bases. The ends lost 2 bases at V and 5 bases at J; junction bases unmatched: 11. The length of the CDR3 is 17 residues. Germline V gene data show CDR1 as LNHDA and CDR2 as SQIVND (reference sequence). For the CDR3, the DNA is TGTGCCAGTAGTATATGGGCTAGCGGGCATCCCCACAATGAGCAGTTCTTC. Translation gives CASSIWASGHPHNEQFF.

The V and J genes are TRBV19 and TRBJ2-4; 8 nucleotides line up with TRBD1. The germline gives CDR1 LNHDA, CDR2 SQIVND (reference sequence). The CDR3 has 16 amino acids. Trimming removed 4 bases from V and 3 bases from J; junction bases left unmatched: 8. The CDR3: CASSKDRVGVKNIQYF. The DNA of the CDR3 is TGTGCCAGTAGTAAGGACAGGGTGGGTGTCAAAAACATTCAGTACTTC. Combining the CDR3 with reference TRBV19 and TRBJ2-4 gives the whole variable domain DGGITQSPKYLFRKEGQNVTLSCEQNLNHDAMYWYRQDPGQGLRLIYYSQIVNDFQKGDIAEGYSVSREKKESFPLTVTSAQKNPTAFYLCASSKDRVGVKNIQYFGAGTRLSVL.

V and J are TRBV19 and TRBJ1-1, with 10 bases fitting TRBD1. Germline trimming cut 6 bases from V and 7 bases from J; bases unmatched to any gene: 8. The CDR3 is made up of 14 amino acids. The germline CDR1 and CDR2 sequences are LNHDA and SQIVND (reference sequence). DNA for the CDR3: TGTGCCAGTAGGGGACAGGGGATTTCATTTGAAGCTTTCTTT. Translating gives CASRGQGISFEAFF.

J is TRBJ2-1 and V is TRBV9; TRBD2 matches 9 bases. J gave up 2 bases and V 4 bases, and 4 bases lay outside the gene matches. Germline CDR1 and CDR2: SGDLS and YYNGEE. The CDR3 runs to 15 residues. The CDR3 reads CASSTSGGPYNEQFF. The CDR3 DNA sequence: TGTGCCAGCAGCACGAGCGGGGGGCCCTACAATGAGCAGTTCTTC.